Listed here is a single T cell receptor beta chain. The antigen is unknown. This entry belongs to a study of identical twins. The study's findings and limits: Twins' excess sharing was less marked for out-of-frame beta sequences.

TCRdb independently ran MiXCR on the 5' RACE reads; one entry per CDR3 protein. The data hold about 240,000 distinct CDR3 sequences, with roughly 12% observed a single time. The germline V gene encodes CDR1 MNHNS and CDR2 SASEGT. V dropped 5 bases and J dropped 9 bases, with 19 bases sitting between them. The CDR3 runs 14 residues. These same data were also listed under a study on yellow fever vaccine responses in identical twins.

The clonotype originates from a woman under 30 in good health. The specimen sequenced was memory (CD45RO+) T cells sorted from blood. The chain employs TRBV6-1 and TRBJ2-5; perhaps D is TRBD1 or TRBD2 (7 bases each). The CDR3 loop reads CASSPGLGGGAQYF. In DNA, the CDR3 is TGTGCCAGCAGTCCTGGACTAGGGGGCGGGGCCCAGTACTTC.